This is a list of T cell receptor beta chains from one sample in a study of shared clonotypes between healthy human individuals. The protocol was immunoSEQ multiplex PCR, while the TCRdb copy is restricted to in-frame clones and leaves out a portion. Among 2 million to 2.5 million clones listed, around 92% were seen once. Sequenced input: naive CD4+ T cells from PBMCs. These receptors came from a man in his late teens or twenties in good health. Some clones in this sample may be carry-over from other donors' samples. CDR3s include the opening cysteine and the closing phenylalanine or tryptophan. Each record gives: V gene, J gene, D gene, clone size, CDR3 DNA, CDR3 protein. D genes are given only for firm matches. A row's size may be missing; if present it is once, few, many or a size class.

v_call: TRBV30
j_call: TRBJ1-1
d_call: TRBD1
clone_size: NA
cdr3_nt: TGTGCCTGGAGTGTAGGAGGGGGCGGCACTGAAGCTTTCTTT
cdr3_aa: CAWSVGGGGTEAFF

v_call: TRBV5-4
j_call: TRBJ2-7
d_call: TRBD1
clone_size: NA
cdr3_nt: TGTGCCAGCAGCCCGGGACAGATCTCCTACGAGCAGTACTTC
cdr3_aa: CASSPGQISYEQYF

v_call: TRBV28
j_call: TRBJ2-4
d_call: TRBD1
clone_size: NA
cdr3_nt: TGTGCCAGCAGCCCGATTGACAGGGCGGGAGCCAAAAACATTCAGTACTTC
cdr3_aa: CASSPIDRAGAKNIQYF

v_call: TRBV30
j_call: TRBJ1-2
d_call: NA
clone_size: NA
cdr3_nt: TGTGCCTGGAGCCCGACCGGGACAAACTATGGCTACACCTTC
cdr3_aa: CAWSPTGTNYGYTF

v_call: TRBV7-9
j_call: TRBJ2-1
d_call: NA
clone_size: NA
cdr3_nt: TGTGCCAGCAGCTTGTCGGGAGTTCTCTACAATGAGCAGTTCTTC
cdr3_aa: CASSLSGVLYNEQFF

v_call: TRBV2
j_call: TRBJ2-7
d_call: NA
clone_size: NA
cdr3_nt: TGTGCCAGCAGTGATAGGTGGCAGGGTACCTACGAGCAGTACTTC
cdr3_aa: CASSDRWQGTYEQYF

v_call: TRBV28
j_call: TRBJ2-4
d_call: NA
clone_size: NA
cdr3_nt: TGTGCCAGCAGTTATCAGGGTACCAAAAACATTCAGTACTTC
cdr3_aa: CASSYQGTKNIQYF

v_call: TRBV19
j_call: TRBJ2-1
d_call: TRBD1
clone_size: NA
cdr3_nt: TGTGCCAGTAGTAGGACAGGTAGCTCCTACAATGAGCAGTTCTTC
cdr3_aa: CASSRTGSSYNEQFF

v_call: TRBV5-1
j_call: TRBJ1-1
d_call: NA
clone_size: NA
cdr3_nt: TGCGCCAGCAGCTTGGCCGTTGGTCAGGGGAACACTGAAGCTTTCTTT
cdr3_aa: CASSLAVGQGNTEAFF

v_call: TRBV7-2
j_call: TRBJ2-7
d_call: NA
clone_size: NA
cdr3_nt: TGTGCCAGCAGCTACCGCGGGACGTCAGCCTACGAGCAGTACTTC
cdr3_aa: CASSYRGTSAYEQYF

v_call: TRBV4-2
j_call: TRBJ2-2
d_call: TRBD2
clone_size: NA
cdr3_nt: TGTGCCAGCAGCCCGCCCCGGGAGGCGGCCAAGAACACCGGGGAGCTGTTTTTT
cdr3_aa: CASSPPREAAKNTGELFF

v_call: TRBV5-1
j_call: TRBJ1-2
d_call: NA
clone_size: NA
cdr3_nt: TGCGCCAGCAGCTTGGACACCATGGTCTATGGCTACACCTTC
cdr3_aa: CASSLDTMVYGYTF

v_call: TRBV7-9
j_call: TRBJ1-1
d_call: NA
clone_size: NA
cdr3_nt: TGTGCCAGCAGCTCCGACCTTGAAGCTTTCTTT
cdr3_aa: CASSSDLEAFF

v_call: TRBV30
j_call: TRBJ2-5
d_call: NA
clone_size: NA
cdr3_nt: TGTGCCTGGAGTGGGGCCCCGGGGCAAGAGACCCAGTACTTC
cdr3_aa: CAWSGAPGQETQYF

v_call: TRBV11-3
j_call: TRBJ2-1
d_call: TRBD1
clone_size: NA
cdr3_nt: TGTGCCAGCAGCTTAGAAGGGACAGGGGCCTACAATGAGCAGTTCTTC
cdr3_aa: CASSLEGTGAYNEQFF

v_call: TRBV19
j_call: TRBJ2-5
d_call: NA
clone_size: once
cdr3_nt: TGTGCCAGTAGTATAGGAGACGGGCAGGGGAGGGGAAGCCAGTACTTC
cdr3_aa: CASSIGDGQGRGSQYF

v_call: TRBV28
j_call: TRBJ1-6
d_call: TRBD1
clone_size: NA
cdr3_nt: TGTGCCAGCAGCTCGACAGGGAGTGGGAAGAGTTCACCCCTCCACTTT
cdr3_aa: CASSSTGSGKSSPLHF

v_call: TRBV27
j_call: TRBJ2-1
d_call: TRBD2
clone_size: NA
cdr3_nt: TGTGCCAGCAGTCAGAGCGGGAGGCTGATCAATGAGCAGTTCTTC
cdr3_aa: CASSQSGRLINEQFF

v_call: TRBV6-1
j_call: TRBJ1-1
d_call: NA
clone_size: NA
cdr3_nt: TGTGCCAGCAGTGTTCAGGTTTTCTTT
cdr3_aa: CASSVQVFF

v_call: TRBV18
j_call: TRBJ2-1
d_call: NA
clone_size: NA
cdr3_nt: TGTGCCAGCTCACCAGGTCAGGGTAACCCCTACAATGAGCAGTTCTTC
cdr3_aa: CASSPGQGNPYNEQFF

v_call: TRBV6-5
j_call: TRBJ1-1
d_call: NA
clone_size: NA
cdr3_nt: TGTGCCAGCAGTTACACCGGTGGGAACACTGAAGCTTTCTTT
cdr3_aa: CASSYTGGNTEAFF

v_call: TRBV20-1
j_call: TRBJ2-1
d_call: NA
clone_size: NA
cdr3_nt: TGCAGTGCTAGCTCGGGCCCTCGGCTGTTCTTC
cdr3_aa: CSASSGPRLFF

v_call: TRBV9
j_call: TRBJ2-7
d_call: TRBD1
clone_size: NA
cdr3_nt: TGTGCCAGCAGCCCTGACGCCGGGACAGCAGGTCGCGAGCAGTACTTC
cdr3_aa: CASSPDAGTAGREQYF

v_call: TRBV2
j_call: TRBJ2-5
d_call: NA
clone_size: NA
cdr3_nt: TGTGCCAGCAGTATTGGGGCCCTCCAAGAGACCCAGTACTTC
cdr3_aa: CASSIGALQETQYF

v_call: TRBV7-9
j_call: TRBJ2-5
d_call: TRBD1
clone_size: NA
cdr3_nt: TGTGCCAGCGCTTGGGGACAGGCCGTACAAGAGACCCAGTACTTC
cdr3_aa: CASAWGQAVQETQYF

v_call: TRBV7-2
j_call: TRBJ2-7
d_call: NA
clone_size: NA
cdr3_nt: TGTGCCAGCAGCTTTGATTGGGGAAGCTCCTACGAGCAGTACTTC
cdr3_aa: CASSFDWGSSYEQYF

v_call: TRBV18
j_call: TRBJ1-2
d_call: NA
clone_size: NA
cdr3_nt: TGTGCCAGCTCACCATACGGGATGGTGGGTGGCTACACCTTC
cdr3_aa: CASSPYGMVGGYTF

v_call: TRBV4-2
j_call: TRBJ1-5
d_call: TRBD1
clone_size: few
cdr3_nt: TGTGCCAGCAGCCAAGATCGCCAGGGGGCAGGTGGCAATCAGCCCCAGCATTTT
cdr3_aa: CASSQDRQGAGGNQPQHF

v_call: TRBV5-1
j_call: TRBJ1-1
d_call: NA
clone_size: NA
cdr3_nt: TGCGCCAGCAGCTTGGACCTTTTGGGGAACACTGAAGCTTTCTTT
cdr3_aa: CASSLDLLGNTEAFF